Given below is one TCR beta chain in context. TCRdb re-called the 5' RACE reads through MiXCR, storing one row per CDR3 protein. The top ten clones hold more than 5.5% of a sample with about 96,000 distinct CDR3 sequences, 17% of them seen once. This record belongs to a study of T cells of healthy individuals. Looked up from germline, CDR1 is SGHTA and CDR2 is FQGNSA. The CDR3 contains 14 residues. Trimming cost V 7 bases and J 2 bases; bases outside gene matches: 3. The origin of this receptor is a human donor in good health. This chain joins TRBV7-2 and TRBJ2-1; TRBD2 agrees at 9 bases. Written as DNA, the CDR3 is TGTGCCAGCACTCCTAGCGGGGCCTACAATGAGCAGTTCTTC. This gives the protein CASTPSGAYNEQFF. The entire variable domain, with the rest obtained from reference TRBV7-2 and TRBJ2-1, is as follows: GAGVSQSPSNKVTEKGKDVELRCDPISGHTALYWYRQSLGQGLEFLIYFQGNSAPDKSGLPSDRFSAERTGGSVSTLTIQRTQQEDSAVYLCASTPSGAYNEQFFGPGTRLTVL.